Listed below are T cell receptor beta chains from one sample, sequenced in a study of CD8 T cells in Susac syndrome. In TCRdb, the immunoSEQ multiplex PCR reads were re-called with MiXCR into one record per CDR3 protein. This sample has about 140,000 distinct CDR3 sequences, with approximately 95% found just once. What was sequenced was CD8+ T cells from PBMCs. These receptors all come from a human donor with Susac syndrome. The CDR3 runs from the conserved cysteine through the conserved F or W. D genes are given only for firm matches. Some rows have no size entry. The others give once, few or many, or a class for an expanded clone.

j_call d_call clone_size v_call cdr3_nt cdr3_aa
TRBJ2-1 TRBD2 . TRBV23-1 TGCGCCAGCAGTCGGCCGGGGACTAGCGGGGGTACCTACAATGAGCAGTTCTTC CASSRPGTSGGTYNEQFF
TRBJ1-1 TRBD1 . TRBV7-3 TGTGCCAGCAGCTCATCAGGGGGCAACACTGAAGCTTTCTTT CASSSSGGNTEAFF
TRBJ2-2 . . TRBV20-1 TGCAGTGTTACCCTAGGGACCGGGGAGCTGTTTTTT CSVTLGTGELFF
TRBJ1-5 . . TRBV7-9 TGTGCCAGCAGCTTAGTTTCAGGACCATATAGCAATCAGCCCCAGCATTTT CASSLVSGPYSNQPQHF
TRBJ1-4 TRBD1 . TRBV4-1 TGCGCCAGCAGCCGGGACAGGGACTTCCCTGCAACTAATGAAAAACTGTTTTTT CASSRDRDFPATNEKLFF
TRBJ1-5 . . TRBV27 TGTGCCAGCAGTCTCAGGGGTAATAGCGATCAGCCCCAGCATTTT CASSLRGNSDQPQHF
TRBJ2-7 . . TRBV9 TGTGCCAGCGCCCTACCCCCCGAGCCCACCGGAAGGCTACCCTACGAGCAGTACTTC CASALPPEPTGRLPYEQYF
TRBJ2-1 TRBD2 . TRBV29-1 TGCAGCGTTATAGCGGGAGGCTCCTACAATGAGCAGTTCTTC CSVIAGGSYNEQFF
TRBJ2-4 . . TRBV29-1 TGCAGCGCCACCAGAAAAAGCCCAGGACGAGAAAACATTCAGTACTTC CSATRKSPGRENIQYF
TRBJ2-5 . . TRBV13 TGTGCCAGCAGACCCGTCTGGGAGGAGACCCAGTACTTC CASRPVWEETQYF
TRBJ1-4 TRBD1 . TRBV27 TGTGCCAGCAGACGCGGGACAGACTATGAAAAACTGTTTTTT CASRRGTDYEKLFF
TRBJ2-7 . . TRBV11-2 TGTGCCAGCAGCTTAGACTGGAACGAGCAGTACTTC CASSLDWNEQYF
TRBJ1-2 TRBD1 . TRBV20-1 TGCAGTGCTAGATTGCAGGGACAGGCGACCCTGGGGTATGGCTACACCTTC CSARLQGQATLGYGYTF
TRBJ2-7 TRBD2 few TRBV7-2 TGTGCCAGCAGCCTTGGACTAGCGGTTACCTACGAGCAGTACTTC CASSLGLAVTYEQYF
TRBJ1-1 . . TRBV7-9 TGTGCCAGCAGCTCGGACGGAACTGAAGCTTTCTTT CASSSDGTEAFF
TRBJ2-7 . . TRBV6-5 TGTGCCAGCAGTTACGTGACAGGAGGCGAGCAGTACTTC CASSYVTGGEQYF
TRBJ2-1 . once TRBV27 TGTGCCAGCAGTTTTAGAGGCCGTACCCATGAGCAGTTCTTC CASSFRGRTHEQFF
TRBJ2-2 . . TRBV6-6 TGTGCCAGCGGAGGGGTGGCCACCGGGGAGCTGTTTTTT CASGGVATGELFF
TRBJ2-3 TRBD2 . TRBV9 TGTGCCAGCACACTTAGCGGGAGTATCACAGATACGCAGTATTTT CASTLSGSITDTQYF
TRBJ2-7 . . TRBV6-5 TGTGCCAGCAGTTACTCTTGGGGCGGATTCTACGAGCAGTACTTC CASSYSWGGFYEQYF
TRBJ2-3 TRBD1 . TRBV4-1 TGCGCCAGCAGCCCGGGACAGGGACCGCGCGATACGCAGTATTTT CASSPGQGPRDTQYF
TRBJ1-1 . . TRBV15 TGTGCCACCAGCGGTGGTCGGCCAGAAGCTTTCTTT CATSGGRPEAFF
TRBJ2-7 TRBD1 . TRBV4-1 TGCGCCAGCAGCCAGAGCCGGGACAGCTCCTACGAGCAGTACTTC CASSQSRDSSYEQYF
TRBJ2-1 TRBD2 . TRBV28 TGTGCCAGCGTAAGCGGGAGGGCGAATGAGCAGTTCTTC CASVSGRANEQFF
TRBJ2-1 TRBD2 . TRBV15 TGTGCCACCAGCTCACTAGCGGGAGCCCGGAGGGATGAGCAGTTCTTC CATSSLAGARRDEQFF
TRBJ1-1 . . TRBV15 TGTGCCACCAGCCCCGGGGGAACTGAAGCTTTCTTT CATSPGGTEAFF
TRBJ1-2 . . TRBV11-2 TGTGCCAGCAGGCGGGCAGCTGGGGGCAAATCCATGGGCTACACCTTC CASRRAAGGKSMGYTF
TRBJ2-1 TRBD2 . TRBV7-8 TGTGCCAGCAGCGTTCCCCGCGGGACTAGCGGATTCTCCTACAATGAGCAGTTCTTC CASSVPRGTSGFSYNEQFF
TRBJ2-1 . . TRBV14 TGTGCCAGCAGCCAACCCGGGACGCCCACTTACAATGAGCAGTTCTTC CASSQPGTPTYNEQFF
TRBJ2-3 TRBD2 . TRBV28 TGTGCCAGCAGCGGGATAGCGGGAGCAACAGATACGCAGTATTTT CASSGIAGATDTQYF
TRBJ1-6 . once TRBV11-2 TGTGCCAGCAGCTTAGATTGGGCAGCTACACCCCTCCACTTT CASSLDWAATPLHF
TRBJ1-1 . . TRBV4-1 TGCGCCAGCAGCCACGACCCGATAACAGGGATGAACACTGAAGCTTTCTTT CASSHDPITGMNTEAFF
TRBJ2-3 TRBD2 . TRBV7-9 TGTGCCAGCAGCTCGGTCGAAAGCGGGATACCCCCGCTAGATACGCAGTATTTT CASSSVESGIPPLDTQYF
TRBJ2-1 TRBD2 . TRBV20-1 TGCAGTGCTAGAGAGGCTAGCGGACAAGGGAATGAGCAGTTCTTC CSAREASGQGNEQFF
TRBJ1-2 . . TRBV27 TGTGCCAGCAGCTCGCCAGGGACTGCTGGCTACACCTTC CASSSPGTAGYTF
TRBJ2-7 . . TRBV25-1 TGTGCCAGCAGTGATGTCGAGCAGTACTTC CASSDVEQYF
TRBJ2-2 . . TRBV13 TGTGCCAGCAGCCCATCGCGGGAGAACACCGGGGAGCTGTTTTTT CASSPSRENTGELFF
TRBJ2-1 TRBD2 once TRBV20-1 TGCAGTGCCCCCCCTGCGGGGGACTACAATGAGCAGTTCTTC CSAPPAGDYNEQFF
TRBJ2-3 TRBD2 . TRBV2 TGTGCCAGAAGGGGGACTTGGCTAGCGGGAGTCGAGGAAGATACGCAGTATTTT CARRGTWLAGVEEDTQYF
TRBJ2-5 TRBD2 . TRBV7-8 TGTGCCAGCAGCTTACGCGCGGCGGGAGGCTACCAAGAGACCCAGTACTTC CASSLRAAGGYQETQYF
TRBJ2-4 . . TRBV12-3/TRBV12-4 TGTGCCAGCAGTCCCCTGGTGGACAGTGTACACATTCAGTACTTC CASSPLVDSVHIQYF
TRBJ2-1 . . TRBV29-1 TGCAGCGTTGAAGATAATCGCTCTGAGCAGTTCTTC CSVEDNRSEQFF